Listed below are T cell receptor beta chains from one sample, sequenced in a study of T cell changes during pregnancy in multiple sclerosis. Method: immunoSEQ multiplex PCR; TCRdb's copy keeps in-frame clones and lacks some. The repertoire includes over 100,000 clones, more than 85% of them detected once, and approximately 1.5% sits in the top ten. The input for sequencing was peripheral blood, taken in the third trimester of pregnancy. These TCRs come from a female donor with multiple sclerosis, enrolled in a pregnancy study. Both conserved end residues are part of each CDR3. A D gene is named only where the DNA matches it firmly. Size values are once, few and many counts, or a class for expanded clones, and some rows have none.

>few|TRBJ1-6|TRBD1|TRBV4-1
TGCGCCAGCAGCCAAAACAGGGGTTCACCCCTCCACTTT
CASSQNRGSPLHF
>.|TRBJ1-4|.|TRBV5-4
TGTGCCAGCAGCCTGGAGGGGGCAACTAATGAAAAACTGTTTTTT
CASSLEGATNEKLFF
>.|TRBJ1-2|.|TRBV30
TGTGCCTGGAGTAGGACAGCAAATAACTATGGCTACACCTTC
CAWSRTANNYGYTF
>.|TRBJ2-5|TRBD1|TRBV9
TGTGCCAGCAGCGCGGCCCCTACAGGGGGCCAAGAGACCCAGTACTTC
CASSAAPTGGQETQYF
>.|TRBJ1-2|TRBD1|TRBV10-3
TGTGCCATCAGTGCCCCAGACAGGGCTGCCAATGGCTACACCTTC
CAISAPDRAANGYTF
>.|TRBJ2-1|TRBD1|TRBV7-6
TGTGCCAGCAGACGAAGGGCAGGGGGAAGCAATGAGCAGTTCTTC
CASRRRAGGSNEQFF
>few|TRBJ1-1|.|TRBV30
TGTGCCTGGAGTGTTGCGGTATCCAACACTGAAGCTTTCTTT
CAWSVAVSNTEAFF
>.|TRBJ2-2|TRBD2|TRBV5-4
TGTGCCAGCAGCCCTTACCCAGCGGGGGTCACCGGGGAGCTGTTTTTT
CASSPYPAGVTGELFF
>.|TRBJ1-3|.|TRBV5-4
TGTGCCAGCAGCTTGTCAGGGGTTGGAAACACCATATATTTT
CASSLSGVGNTIYF
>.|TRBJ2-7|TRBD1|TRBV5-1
TGCGCCAGCAGCATTGACAGGGTCCCCTACGAGCAGTACTTC
CASSIDRVPYEQYF
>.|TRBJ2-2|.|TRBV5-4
TGTGCCAGCAGCGGCGGCCTCACCGGGGAGCTGTTTTTT
CASSGGLTGELFF
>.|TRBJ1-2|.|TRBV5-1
TGCGCCAGCAGCTTGGAGCGGGGCTATGGCTACACCTTC
CASSLERGYGYTF
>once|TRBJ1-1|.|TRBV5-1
TGCGCCAGCAGCTTTGGCCTTGGACAGAGGCAGGGGAACACTGAAGCTTTCTTT
CASSFGLGQRQGNTEAFF
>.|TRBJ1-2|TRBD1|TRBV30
TGTGCCTGGAGCGACAGGGCTAACTATGGCTACACCTTC
CAWSDRANYGYTF
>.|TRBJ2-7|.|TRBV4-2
TGTGCCAGCAGCCAAGAAGTGTCCCTAGGCGAGCAGTACTTC
CASSQEVSLGEQYF
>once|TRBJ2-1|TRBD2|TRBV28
TGTGCCAGCAGTTTACTAGCGGGAGGGCGGTACAATGAGCAGTTCTTC
CASSLLAGGRYNEQFF
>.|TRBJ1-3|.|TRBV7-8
TGTGCCAGCAGCCCCCGACGGAGCTCTGGAAACACTATATATTTT
CASSPRRSSGNTIYF
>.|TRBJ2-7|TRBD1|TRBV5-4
TGTGCCGTAAAGACCGGGACAGGGGTCTACGAGCAGTACTTC
CAVKTGTGVYEQYF
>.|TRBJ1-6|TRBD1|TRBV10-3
TGTGCCATCAGTGAGTCGACAGGGGGTGGTAATTCACCCCTCCACTTT
CAISESTGGGNSPLHF
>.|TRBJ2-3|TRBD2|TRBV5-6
TGTGCCAGCAGCTTGGAGCGGGAGGGGTTTAGCACAGATACGCAGTATTTT
CASSLEREGFSTDTQYF
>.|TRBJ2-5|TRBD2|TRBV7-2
TGTGCCAGCAGCCGGGGACTAGCGGGAAGGGAGGGGCCCCAGTACTTC
CASSRGLAGREGPQYF
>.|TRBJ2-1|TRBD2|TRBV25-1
TGTGCCAGCAGTTATCAGAAGGGGAGGGTTTCAGATGAGCAGTTCTTC
CASSYQKGRVSDEQFF
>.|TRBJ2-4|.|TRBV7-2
TGTGCCAGCAGCTTAGATCTAGCCAAAAACATTCAGTACTTC
CASSLDLAKNIQYF
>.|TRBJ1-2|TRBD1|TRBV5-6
TGTGCCAGCAGCCGGCAGGGGGTCCGGGTCTATGGCTACACCTTC
CASSRQGVRVYGYTF
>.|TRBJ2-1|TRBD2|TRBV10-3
TGTGCCATCAGTGAGTCTAGCGGGAGGGCAGGGCCAGGGTCGGAGCAGTTCTTC
CAISESSGRAGPGSEQFF
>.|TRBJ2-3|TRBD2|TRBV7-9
TGTGCCAGCAGCCCCCCGCGGGAGAATACGCAGTATTTT
CASSPPRENTQYF
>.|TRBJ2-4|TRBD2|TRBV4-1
TGCGCCAGCAGCCAAGAACCTGCGGGGGAGATAGCCAAAAACATTCAGTACTTC
CASSQEPAGEIAKNIQYF
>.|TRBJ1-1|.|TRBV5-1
TGCGCCAGCAGCCTGCGACCTAGTGAGACTGAAGCTTTCTTT
CASSLRPSETEAFF